These 2 T cell receptor beta chains share one sample of origin, sequenced in a study of T-cell reconstitution after alpha-beta-depleted transplantation in children. During its preparation, the TCRbeta library received unique molecular identifiers. TCRdb passed the PCR reads through MiXCR, listing each CDR3 protein once. The sample carries 90,000 to 100,000 distinct CDR3 sequences, about 22% recorded once. The sequences come from PBMCs, collected before TCRalphabeta/CD19-depleted stem cell transplant. Every receptor here comes from a boy aged 2 to 10 with acute lymphoblastic leukemia, due to receive a stem cell transplant.

The V call is TRBV7-8, the J call TRBJ2-5, with D tentatively TRBD2 (6 bases). This CDR3 has 15 amino acids. Trimming took off 0 bases at V and 2 bases at J, with 10 bases between the two ends. Germline V gene data show CDR1 as SGHVS and CDR2 as FQNEAQ. The CDR3 sequence: CASSLATAGQETQYF. CDR3 coding DNA: TGTGCCAGCAGCTTAGCAACGGCGGGGCAAGAGACCCAGTACTTC.

The chain links TRBV28 to TRBJ2-7, with 9 bases aligning to TRBD1. Germline V gene data show CDR1 as MDHEN and CDR2 as SYDVKM. V trimming: 6 bases; J trimming: 3 bases; junction bases outside the gene matches: 6. The CDR3 runs 14 residues. The chain's CDR3 is CASRQDRGGYEQYF. Written as DNA, the CDR3 is TGTGCCAGCAGACAAGACAGGGGGGGCTACGAGCAGTACTTC.